This T cell receptor beta chain was captured by sequencing in a study of T cell responses to AZD1222 COVID-19 vaccine. Study context: Some second doses came at about 4 weeks and others at about 12 weeks; these were pooled.

Per the germline V gene, CDR1 is ENHRY and CDR2 is SYGVKD. Trimming took 1 base from V and 8 from J, leaving 14 bases between them. The CDR3 consists of 14 residues. With regard to this clone: Antigen specificity is unknown.

Repertoires were generated with immunoSEQ multiplex PCR, while TCRdb's copy carries only in-frame clones and drops some. The table lists roughly 130,000 clones, 80% to 95% of them singletons. Study-wide results and caveats: The donors showed a predominance of white British ancestry and of females, with possible underestimation of clonal diversity.

The specimen was peripheral blood, collected on day 0 of AZD1222 vaccination. The chain links TRBV10-3 to TRBJ1-2; perhaps TRBD1 as D (5 bases). This TCR derives from an adult in good health. In nucleotides, the CDR3 is TGTGCCATCAGTGAGTGGGAGGGGTCTAAGGGCTACACCTTC. This codes for CAISEWEGSKGYTF.